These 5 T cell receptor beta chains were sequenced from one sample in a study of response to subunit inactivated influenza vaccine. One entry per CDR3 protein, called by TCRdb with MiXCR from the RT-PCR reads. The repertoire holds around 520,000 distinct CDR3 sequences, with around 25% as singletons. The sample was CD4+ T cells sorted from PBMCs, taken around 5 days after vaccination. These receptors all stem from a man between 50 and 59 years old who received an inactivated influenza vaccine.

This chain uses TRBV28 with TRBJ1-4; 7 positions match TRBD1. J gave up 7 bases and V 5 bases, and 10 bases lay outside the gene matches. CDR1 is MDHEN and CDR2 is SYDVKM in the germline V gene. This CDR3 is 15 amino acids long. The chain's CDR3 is CASSPPGQQFEKLFF. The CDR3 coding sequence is TGTGCCAGCAGTCCGCCGGGACAGCAATTTGAAAAACTGTTTTTT.

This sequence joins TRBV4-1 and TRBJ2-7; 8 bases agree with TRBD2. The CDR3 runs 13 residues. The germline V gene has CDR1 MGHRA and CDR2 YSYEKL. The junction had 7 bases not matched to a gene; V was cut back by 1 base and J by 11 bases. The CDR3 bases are TGCGCCAGCAGCCAAGTGGAACCGGGAGGGAAGTACTTC. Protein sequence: CASSQVEPGGKYF.

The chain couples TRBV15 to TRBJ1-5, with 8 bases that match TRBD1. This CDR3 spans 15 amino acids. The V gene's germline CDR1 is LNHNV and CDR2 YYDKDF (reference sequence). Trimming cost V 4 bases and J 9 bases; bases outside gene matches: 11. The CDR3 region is CATSTEQGGRGPQHF. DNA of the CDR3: TGTGCCACCAGCACAGAACAGGGGGGAAGGGGGCCCCAGCATTTT.

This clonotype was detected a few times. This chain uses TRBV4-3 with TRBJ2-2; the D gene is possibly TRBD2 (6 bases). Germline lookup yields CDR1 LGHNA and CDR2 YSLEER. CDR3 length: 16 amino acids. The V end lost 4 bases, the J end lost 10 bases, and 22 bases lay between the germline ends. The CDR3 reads CASSRAAGLSLSELFF. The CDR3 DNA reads TGCGCCAGCAGCCGCGCTGCGGGACTTTCCCTTTCGGAGCTGTTTTTT.

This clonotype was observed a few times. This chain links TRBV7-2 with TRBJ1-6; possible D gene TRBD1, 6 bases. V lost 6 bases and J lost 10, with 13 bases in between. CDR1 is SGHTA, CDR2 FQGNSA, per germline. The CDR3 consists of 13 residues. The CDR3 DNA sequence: TGTGCCAGCAGTGAGGACAGAGGGTCACCCCTCCACTTT. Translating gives CASSEDRGSPLHF.